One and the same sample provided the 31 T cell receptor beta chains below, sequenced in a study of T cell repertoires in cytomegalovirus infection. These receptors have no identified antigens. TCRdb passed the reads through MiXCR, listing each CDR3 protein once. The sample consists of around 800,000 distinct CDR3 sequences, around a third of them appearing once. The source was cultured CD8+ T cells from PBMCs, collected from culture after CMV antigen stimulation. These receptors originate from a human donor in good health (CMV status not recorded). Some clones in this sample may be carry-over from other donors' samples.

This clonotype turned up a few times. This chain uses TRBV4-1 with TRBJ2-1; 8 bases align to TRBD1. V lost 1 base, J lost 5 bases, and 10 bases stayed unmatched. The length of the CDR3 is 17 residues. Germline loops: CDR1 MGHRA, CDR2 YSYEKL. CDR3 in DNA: TGCGCCAGCAGCCAAGTTCCGGACAGGGATGGCGACAATGAGCAGTTCTTC. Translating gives CASSQVPDRDGDNEQFF.

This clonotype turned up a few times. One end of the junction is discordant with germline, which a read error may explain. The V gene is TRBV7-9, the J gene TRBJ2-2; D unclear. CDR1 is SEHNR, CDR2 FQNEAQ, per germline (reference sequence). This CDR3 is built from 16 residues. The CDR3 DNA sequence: TGTGCTAGCAGCTTAGAGGTCACTCAGAACACCGGGGAGCTGTTTTTT. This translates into CASSLEVTQNTGELFF.

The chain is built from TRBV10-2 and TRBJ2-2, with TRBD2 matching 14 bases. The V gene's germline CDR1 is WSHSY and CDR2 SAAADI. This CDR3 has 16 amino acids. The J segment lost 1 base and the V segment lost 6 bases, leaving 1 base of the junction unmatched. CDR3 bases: TGCGCCAGCAGAGGACTAGCGGGGGGGAACACCGGGGAGCTGTTTTTT. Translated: CASRGLAGGNTGELFF.

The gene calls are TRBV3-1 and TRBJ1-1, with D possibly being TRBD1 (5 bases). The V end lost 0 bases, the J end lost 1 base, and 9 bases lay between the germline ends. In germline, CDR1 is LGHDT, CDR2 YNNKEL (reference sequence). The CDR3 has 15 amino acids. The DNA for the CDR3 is TGTGCCAGCAGCCAAGATGTAAGGGGGAACACTGAAGCTTTCTTT. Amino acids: CASSQDVRGNTEAFF. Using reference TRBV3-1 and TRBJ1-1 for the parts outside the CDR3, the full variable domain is DTAVSQTPKYLVTQMGNDKSIKCEQNLGHDTMYWYKQDSKKFLKIMFSYNNKELIINETVPNRFSPKSPDKAHLNLHINSLELGDSAVYFCASSQDVRGNTEAFFGQGTRLTVV.

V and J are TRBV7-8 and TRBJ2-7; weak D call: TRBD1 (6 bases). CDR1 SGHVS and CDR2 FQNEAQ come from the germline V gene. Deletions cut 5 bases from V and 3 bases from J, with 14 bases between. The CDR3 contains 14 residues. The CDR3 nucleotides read TGTGCCAGCAGCACAACACAGGGATACTACGAGCAGTACTTC. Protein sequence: CASSTTQGYYEQYF.

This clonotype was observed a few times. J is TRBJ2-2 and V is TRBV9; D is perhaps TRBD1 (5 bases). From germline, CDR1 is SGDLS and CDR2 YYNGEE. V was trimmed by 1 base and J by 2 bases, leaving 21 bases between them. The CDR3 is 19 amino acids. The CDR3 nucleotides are TGTGCCAGCAGCGTAAAAAGTAACGCGTTGACAGCCAACACCGGGGAGCTGTTTTTT. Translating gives CASSVKSNALTANTGELFF. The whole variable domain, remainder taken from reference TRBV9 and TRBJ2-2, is DSGVTQTPKHLITATGQRVTLRCSPRSGDLSVYWYQQSLDQGLQFLIQYYNGEERAKGNILERFSAQQFPDLHSELNLSSLELGDSALYFCASSVKSNALTANTGELFFGEGSRLTVL.

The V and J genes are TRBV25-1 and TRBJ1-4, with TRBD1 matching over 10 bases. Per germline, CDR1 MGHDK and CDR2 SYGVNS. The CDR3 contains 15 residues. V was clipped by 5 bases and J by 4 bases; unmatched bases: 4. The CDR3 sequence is CASSYRDRGNEKLFF. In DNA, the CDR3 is TGTGCCAGCAGTTACCGGGACAGGGGTAATGAAAAACTGTTTTTT.

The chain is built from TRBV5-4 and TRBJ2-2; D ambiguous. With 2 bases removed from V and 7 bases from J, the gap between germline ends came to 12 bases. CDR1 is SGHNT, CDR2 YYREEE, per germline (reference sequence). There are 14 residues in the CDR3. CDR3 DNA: TGTGCCAGCAGCTTAGTATCGGATGGCGGGGAGCTGTTTTTT. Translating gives CASSLVSDGGELFF.

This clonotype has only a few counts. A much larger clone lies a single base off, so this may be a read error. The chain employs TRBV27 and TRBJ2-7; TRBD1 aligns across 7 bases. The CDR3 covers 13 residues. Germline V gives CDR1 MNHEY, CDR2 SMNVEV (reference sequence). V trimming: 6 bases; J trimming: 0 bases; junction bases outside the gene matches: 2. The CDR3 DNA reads TGTGCCAGCAGCCGACAGGGCTCCTACGAGCAGTACGTC. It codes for CASSRQGSYEQYV.

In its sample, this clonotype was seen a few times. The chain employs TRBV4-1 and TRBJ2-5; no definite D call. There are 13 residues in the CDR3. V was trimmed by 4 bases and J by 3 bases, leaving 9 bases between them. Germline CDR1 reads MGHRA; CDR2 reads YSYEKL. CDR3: CASSPGRKETQYF. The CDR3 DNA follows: TGCGCCAGCAGCCCGGGCAGAAAAGAGACCCAGTACTTC.

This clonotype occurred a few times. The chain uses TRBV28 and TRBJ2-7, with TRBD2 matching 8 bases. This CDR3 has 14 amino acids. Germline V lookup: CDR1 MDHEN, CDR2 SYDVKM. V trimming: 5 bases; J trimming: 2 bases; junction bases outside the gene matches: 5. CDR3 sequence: CASSVAGNTYEQYV. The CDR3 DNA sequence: TGTGCCAGCAGTGTAGCGGGGAATACCTACGAGCAGTACGTC.

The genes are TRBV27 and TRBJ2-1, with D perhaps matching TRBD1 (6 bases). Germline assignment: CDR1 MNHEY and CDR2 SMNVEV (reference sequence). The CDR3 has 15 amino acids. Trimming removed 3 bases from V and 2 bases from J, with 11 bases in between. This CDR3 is CASSFSGTTYNEQFF. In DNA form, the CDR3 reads TGTGCCAGCAGTTTTTCCGGGACAACCTACAATGAGCAGTTCTTC.

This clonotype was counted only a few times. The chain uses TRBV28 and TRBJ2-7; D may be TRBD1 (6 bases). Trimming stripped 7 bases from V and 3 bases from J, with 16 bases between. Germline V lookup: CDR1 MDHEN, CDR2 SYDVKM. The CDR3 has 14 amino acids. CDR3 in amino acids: CASKPKDSVYEQYV. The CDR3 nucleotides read TGTGCCAGCAAACCAAAGGACAGCGTCTACGAGCAGTACGTC.

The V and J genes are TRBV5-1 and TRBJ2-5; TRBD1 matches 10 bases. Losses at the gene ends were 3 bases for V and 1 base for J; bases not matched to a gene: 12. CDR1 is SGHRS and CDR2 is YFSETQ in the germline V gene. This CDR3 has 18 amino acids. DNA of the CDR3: TGCGCCAGCAGCTGGACGTCCCGGGACAGGGGTTCCCAAGAGACCCAGTACTTC. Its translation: CASSWTSRDRGSQETQYF.

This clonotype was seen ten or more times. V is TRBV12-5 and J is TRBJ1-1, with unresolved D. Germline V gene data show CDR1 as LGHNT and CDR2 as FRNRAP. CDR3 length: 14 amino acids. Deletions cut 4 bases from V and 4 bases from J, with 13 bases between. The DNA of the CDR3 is TGTGCTAGTGGTTACTCGGCACAGAGCACTGAAGCTTTCTTT. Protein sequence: CASGYSAQSTEAFF.

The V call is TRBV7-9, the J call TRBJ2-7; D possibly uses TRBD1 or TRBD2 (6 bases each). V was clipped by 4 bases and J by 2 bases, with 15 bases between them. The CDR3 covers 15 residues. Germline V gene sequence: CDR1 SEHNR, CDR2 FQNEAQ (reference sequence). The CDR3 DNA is TGTGCCAGCAGCTCAGACTGGGGGGCCCCCTACGAGCAGTACTTC. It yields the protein CASSSDWGAPYEQYF.

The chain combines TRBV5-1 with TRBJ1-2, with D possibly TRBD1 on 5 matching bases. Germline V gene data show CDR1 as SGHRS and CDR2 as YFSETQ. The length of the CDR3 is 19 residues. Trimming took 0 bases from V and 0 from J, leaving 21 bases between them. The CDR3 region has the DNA TGCGCCAGCAGCTTGGCTGGGACTTTTATCACCGGAGCTAACTATGGCTACACCTTC. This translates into CASSLAGTFITGANYGYTF.

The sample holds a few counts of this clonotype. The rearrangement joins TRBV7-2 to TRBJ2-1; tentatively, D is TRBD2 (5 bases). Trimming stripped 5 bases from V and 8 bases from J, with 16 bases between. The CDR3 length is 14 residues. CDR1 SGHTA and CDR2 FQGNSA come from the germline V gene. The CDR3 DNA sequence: TGTGCCAGCAGCACCGAAGTTAGCGTCGATGAGCAGTTCTTC. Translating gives CASSTEVSVDEQFF.

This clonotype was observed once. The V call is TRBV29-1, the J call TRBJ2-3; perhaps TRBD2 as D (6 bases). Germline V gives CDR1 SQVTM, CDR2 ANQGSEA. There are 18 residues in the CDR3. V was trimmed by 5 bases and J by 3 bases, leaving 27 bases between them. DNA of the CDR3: TGCAGCGTTTTAATTGGCACTCGAGGGGAGGACACAACAGATACGCAGTATTTT. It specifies CSVLIGTRGEDTTDTQYF.

CDR3 protein: CASSPRTGTPGNTIYF. The CDR3 DNA sequence: TGTGCCAGCAGCCCCCGGACCGGGACACCTGGAAACACCATATATTTT. The chain combines TRBV9 with TRBJ1-3, with D possibly being TRBD1 (6 bases). V lost 4 bases to trimming and J lost 2 bases, with 16 bases between them. In germline, CDR1 is SGDLS, CDR2 YYNGEE. CDR3 length equals 16 residues.

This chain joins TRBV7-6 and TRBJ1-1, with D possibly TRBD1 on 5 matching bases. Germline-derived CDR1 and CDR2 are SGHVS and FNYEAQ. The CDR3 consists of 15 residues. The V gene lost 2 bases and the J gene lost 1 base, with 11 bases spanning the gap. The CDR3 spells CASSLNRDANTEAFF. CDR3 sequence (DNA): TGTGCCAGCAGCTTAAACCGGGACGCGAACACTGAAGCTTTCTTT.

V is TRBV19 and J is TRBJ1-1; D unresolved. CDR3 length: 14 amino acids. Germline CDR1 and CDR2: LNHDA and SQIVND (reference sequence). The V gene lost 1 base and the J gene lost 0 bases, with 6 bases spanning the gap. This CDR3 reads CASSIATVNTEAFF. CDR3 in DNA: TGTGCCAGTAGTATAGCAACGGTGAACACTGAAGCTTTCTTT. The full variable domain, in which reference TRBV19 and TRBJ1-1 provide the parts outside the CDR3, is DGGITQSPKYLFRKEGQNVTLSCEQNLNHDAMYWYRQDPGQGLRLIYYSQIVNDFQKGDIAEGYSVSREKKESFPLTVTSAQKNPTAFYLCASSIATVNTEAFFGQGTRLTVV.

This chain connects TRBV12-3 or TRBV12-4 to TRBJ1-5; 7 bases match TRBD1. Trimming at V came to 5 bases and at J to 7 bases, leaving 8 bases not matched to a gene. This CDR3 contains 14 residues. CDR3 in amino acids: CASSVTGARQPQHF. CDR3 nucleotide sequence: TGTGCCAGCAGTGTTACAGGGGCGAGGCAGCCCCAGCATTTT.

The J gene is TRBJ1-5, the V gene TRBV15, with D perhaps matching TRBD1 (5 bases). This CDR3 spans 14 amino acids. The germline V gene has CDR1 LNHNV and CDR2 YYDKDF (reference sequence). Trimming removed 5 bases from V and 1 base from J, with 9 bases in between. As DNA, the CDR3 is TGTGCCACCAGCGGCGGGGGGAGCAATCAGCCCCAGCATTTT. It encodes CATSGGGSNQPQHF.

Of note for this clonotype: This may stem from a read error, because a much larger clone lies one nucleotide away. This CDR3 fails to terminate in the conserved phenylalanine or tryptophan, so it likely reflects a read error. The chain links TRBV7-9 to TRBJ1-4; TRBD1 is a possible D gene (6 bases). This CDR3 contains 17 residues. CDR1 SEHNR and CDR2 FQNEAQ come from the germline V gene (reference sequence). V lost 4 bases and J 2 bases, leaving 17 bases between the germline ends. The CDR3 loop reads CASSSSRGGLTNEKLFI. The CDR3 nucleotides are TGTGCCAGCAGCTCGTCTCGGGGGGGCCTCACTAATGAAAAACTGTTTATT.

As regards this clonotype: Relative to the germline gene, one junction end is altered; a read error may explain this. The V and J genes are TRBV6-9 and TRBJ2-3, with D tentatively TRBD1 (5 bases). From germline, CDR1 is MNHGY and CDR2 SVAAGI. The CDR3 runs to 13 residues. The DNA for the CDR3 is TGCGCCAGCAGTTCAGGGCCGACAGATACGCAGTATTTT. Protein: CASSSGPTDTQYF.

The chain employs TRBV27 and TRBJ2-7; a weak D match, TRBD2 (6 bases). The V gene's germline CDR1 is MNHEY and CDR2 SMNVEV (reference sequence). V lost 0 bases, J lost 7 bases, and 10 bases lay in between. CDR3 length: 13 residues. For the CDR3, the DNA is TGTGCCAGCAGTTTATCGGGAGGTAGTGAGCAGTACTTC. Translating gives CASSLSGGSEQYF.

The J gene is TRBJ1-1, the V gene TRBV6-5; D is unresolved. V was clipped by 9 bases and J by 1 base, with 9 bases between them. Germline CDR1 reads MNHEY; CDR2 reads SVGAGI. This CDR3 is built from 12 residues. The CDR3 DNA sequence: TGTGCCAGTCTGGATGCGAACACTGAAGCTTTCTTT. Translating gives CASLDANTEAFF.

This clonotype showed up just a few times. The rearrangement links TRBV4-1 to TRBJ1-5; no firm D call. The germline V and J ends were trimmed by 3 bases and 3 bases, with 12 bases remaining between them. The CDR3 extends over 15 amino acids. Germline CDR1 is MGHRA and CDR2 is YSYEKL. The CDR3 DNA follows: TGCGCCAGCAGCCATGAAAGAGCTCCCAATCAGCCCCAGCATTTT. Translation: CASSHERAPNQPQHF.

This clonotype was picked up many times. CDR3 protein: CASTLGGGSGNEQFF. CDR3 coding DNA: TGTGCCAGCACTCTCGGGGGGGGCTCTGGCAATGAGCAGTTCTTC. This chain uses TRBV7-8 with TRBJ2-1; 8 bases are a match to TRBD2. The CDR3 totals 15 residues. Germline V gives CDR1 SGHVS, CDR2 FQNEAQ. J was trimmed by 6 bases and V by 7 bases; bases with no gene match: 11. Combining the CDR3 with reference TRBV7-8 and TRBJ2-1 gives the whole variable domain GAGVSQSPRYKVAKRGQDVALRCDPISGHVSLFWYQQALGQGPEFLTYFQNEAQLDKSGLPSDRFFAERPEGSVSTLKIQRTQQEDSAVYLCASTLGGGSGNEQFFGPGTRLTVL.

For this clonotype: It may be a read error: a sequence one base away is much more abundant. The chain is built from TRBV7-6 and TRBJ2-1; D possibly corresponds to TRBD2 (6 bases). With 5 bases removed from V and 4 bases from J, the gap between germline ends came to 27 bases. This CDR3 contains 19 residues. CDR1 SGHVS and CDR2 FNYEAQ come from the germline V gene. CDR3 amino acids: CASSPELNRSGVAYNEQFF. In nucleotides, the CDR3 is TGTGCCAGCAGCCCCGAATTAAACCGCTCGGGAGTTGCGTACAATGAGCAGTTCTTC.